The 16 T cell receptor beta chains below were found in one sample sequenced in a study of monozygotic twins with inflammatory bowel disease. TCRdb reprocessed the 5' RACE reads, with one entry per CDR3 protein and no DNA. The sample holds nearly 450,000 distinct CDR3 sequences. The sequencing sample was made of blood. The receptors here all came from a human donor with ulcerative colitis or Crohn's disease, or a healthy co-twin of an affected twin (not recorded which).

The CDR3 loop is CASSLAGAAREQYF. The chain joins TRBV5-1 to TRBJ2-7; as DNA is missing, the TRBD1 call by TCRdb cannot be tested. Germline V gives CDR1 SGHRS, CDR2 YFSETQ. CDR3 length equals 14 residues.

The gene calls are TRBV5-1 and TRBJ2-1. This CDR3 contains 15 residues. In germline, CDR1 is SGHRS, CDR2 YFSETQ. This CDR3 reads CASSLGPNQNNEQFF. Using reference TRBV5-1 and TRBJ2-1 for the parts outside the CDR3, the full variable domain is KAGVTQTPRYLIKTRGQQVTLSCSPISGHRSVSWYQQTPGQGLQFLFEYFSETQRNKGNFPGRFSGRQFSNSRSEMNVSTLELGDSALYLCASSLGPNQNNEQFFGPGTRLTVL.

CDR3 residues: CASRKGSMGSSSPLHF. The chain links TRBV28 to TRBJ1-6; TCRdb reports TRBD1, a call that lacks DNA to check it against. CDR3 length equals 16 residues. Germline CDR1 MDHEN, CDR2 SYDVKM.

The CDR3 here is CASSFSSRDRALFF. The chain links TRBV11-2 to TRBJ1-4; no DNA is available, so the TRBD1 call from TCRdb remains unchecked. In germline, CDR1 is SGHAT, CDR2 FQNNGV. CDR3 length: 14 amino acids.

CDR3 protein: CASTHSDRSTQHF. The rearrangement joins TRBV19 to TRBJ1-5; TCRdb reports TRBD1, a call that lacks DNA to check it against. The CDR3 runs to 13 residues. The V gene's germline CDR1 is LNHDA and CDR2 SQIVND (reference sequence). Filled out from reference TRBV19 and TRBJ1-5, the complete variable domain reads DGGITQSPKYLFRKEGQNVTLSCEQNLNHDAMYWYRQDPGQGLRLIYYSQIVNDFQKGDIAEGYSVSREKKESFPLTVTSAQKNPTAFYLCASTHSDRSTQHFGDGTRLSIL.

The chain employs TRBV20-1 and TRBJ2-1; TCRdb reports TRBD1, a call that lacks DNA to check it against. Germline CDR1 and CDR2: DFQATT and SNEGSKA (reference sequence). The CDR3 consists of 16 residues. CDR3: CSAGTGSPSSYNEQFF.

The chain employs TRBV7-3 and TRBJ2-1; TCRdb gives TRBD1 as the D gene, but with no DNA this cannot be confirmed. The length of the CDR3 is 15 residues. Germline assignment: CDR1 SGHTA and CDR2 FQGTGA. CDR3 protein: CASSLALGPYHEQFF. The whole variable domain, remainder taken from reference TRBV7-3 and TRBJ2-1, is GAGVSQTPSNKVTEKGKYVELRCDPISGHTALYWYRQSLGQGPEFLIYFQGTGAADDSGLPNDRFFAVRPEGSVSTLKIQRTERGDSAVYLCASSLALGPYHEQFFGPGTRLTVL.

V usage is TRBV12-3 or TRBV12-4 and J usage is TRBJ2-7; TCRdb's assignment of TRBD1 cannot be checked, as there is no DNA. This CDR3 comprises 14 residues. The CDR3 is CASRPTGISYEQYF.

V gene TRBV4-3 combines with J gene TRBJ2-7; TCRdb outputs TRBD1, but without DNA this stays unchecked. Germline V lookup: CDR1 LGHNA, CDR2 YSLEER. The CDR3 length is 15 residues. The CDR3 spells CASSQVGQGAREQYF.

The chain combines TRBV5-6 with TRBJ1-5; the D gene TCRdb calls, TRBD1, cannot be checked with no DNA. The CDR3 contains 15 residues. Germline V gene lookup returns CDR1 SGHDT and CDR2 YYEEEE. CDR3 region: CASSLARGDKQPQHF.

The chain recombines TRBV11-2 with TRBJ1-6; the TRBD1 assignment by TCRdb is unverifiable without DNA. The CDR3 is 19 amino acids. Germline V lookup: CDR1 SGHAT, CDR2 FQNNGV. This CDR3 is CASSFDRGRADYYNSPLHF. Variable domain in full (rest from reference TRBV11-2 and TRBJ1-6): EAGVAQSPRYKIIEKRQSVAFWCNPISGHATLYWYQQILGQGPKLLIQFQNNGVVDDSQLPKDRFSAERLKGVDSTLKIQPAKLEDSAVYLCASSFDRGRADYYNSPLHFGNGTRLTVT.

The gene calls are TRBV5-3 and TRBJ2-1; TCRdb outputs TRBD2, but without DNA this stays unchecked. TRBV5-3 is labeled an ORF, and its function is uncertain. This CDR3 spans 14 amino acids. CDR3 loop: CARRGEGPRNEQFF.

The chain couples TRBV18 to TRBJ2-7. Germline CDR1 reads KGHSH; CDR2 reads LQKENI. The CDR3 has 13 residues. CDR3 in amino acids: CASSPPEVDEQYF.

This sequence joins TRBV7-2 and TRBJ2-1; without DNA, the TCRdb call of TRBD2 cannot be checked. Germline V gene data show CDR1 as SGHTA and CDR2 as FQGNSA. The CDR3 is 15 amino acids. CDR3 loop: CASSLELAGNNEQFF.

The chain links TRBV27 to TRBJ2-4; the D gene TCRdb calls, TRBD2, cannot be checked with no DNA. From germline, CDR1 is MNHEY and CDR2 SMNVEV (reference sequence). This CDR3 is built from 18 residues. The CDR3 here is CASRDGIGPAFAKNIQYF.

This CDR3 reads CSAARDRASYNEQFF. The chain links TRBV20-1 to TRBJ2-1; TCRdb gives TRBD1 as the D gene, but with no DNA this cannot be confirmed. The CDR3 consists of 15 residues. Per germline, CDR1 DFQATT and CDR2 SNEGSKA (reference sequence).